This TCR beta chain was sequenced for a study of blood T cell repertoires in COVID-19. About the research overall: Sample material is recorded as cDNA or gDNA derived from T cells, B-cell-depleted T cells, or PBMCs.

As for this clone: This specimen includes other DNA sequences encoding the same CDR3.

V shed 3 bases, J shed 2 bases, and the junction held 1 base outside the gene matches. This CDR3 comprises 14 residues. Germline loops: CDR1 MNHNS, CDR2 SASEGT. The assay was immunoSEQ multiplex PCR, and TCRdb's table has in-frame clones only and misses some. The data contain some 350,000 clones, roughly nine tenths of them singletons. The material sequenced was PBMCs or T cells enriched from blood (not recorded which). This receptor was identified in a woman between 25 and 40 years old who had recovered from COVID-19. The J gene is TRBJ2-5, the V gene TRBV6-1; 9 bases line up with TRBD2. The CDR3 DNA sequence: TGTGCCAGCAGTGAGCGGGGGGGACAAGAGACCCAGTACTTC. It codes for CASSERGGQETQYF.